Listed here are 18 T cell receptor beta chains from one sample, sequenced in a study of tissue T cells after allogeneic stem cell transplantation. The protocol was immunoSEQ multiplex PCR, while the TCRdb copy is restricted to in-frame clones and leaves out a portion. The repertoire consists of over a thousand clones, with about 85% occurring once and the leading ten covering roughly 8.5%. The sample here was blood, taken at autopsy. The source is a male patient over 55 with steroid-refractory graft-versus-host disease after an allogeneic stem cell transplant. Some T cells may have originated in the graft donor.

This clone was picked up a small number of times. The chain couples TRBV28 to TRBJ1-5, with 9 bases identical to TRBD1. Germline CDR1 reads MDHEN; CDR2 reads SYDVKM. The V segment lost 2 bases and the J segment 7 bases; nucleotides outside the gene matches: 6. This CDR3 is 15 amino acids long. The CDR3 nucleotides are TGTGCCAGCAGTTTAGGGGGACAGGGCAGCCAGCCCCAGCATTTT. It specifies CASSLGGQGSQPQHF. Complete variable domain (other parts from reference TRBV28 and TRBJ1-5): DVKVTQSSRYLVKRTGEKVFLECVQDMDHENMFWYRQDPGLGLRLIYFSYDVKMKEKGDIPEGYSVSREKKERFSLILESASTNQTSMYLCASSLGGQGSQPQHFGDGTRLSIL.

CDR3 nucleotide sequence: TGTGCCAGCTCTGAGAGGGACAGGCGAAATGAAAAACTGTTTTTT. Translation gives CASSERDRRNEKLFF. V usage is TRBV21-1 and J usage is TRBJ1-4; the tabulated D call, TRBD1, remains unverified against the DNA. TRBV21-1 is tagged as a pseudogene. There are 15 residues in the CDR3.

The V gene is TRBV12-1, the J gene TRBJ2-6. TRBV12-1 is a pseudogene locus. This CDR3 has 11 amino acids. The CDR3 spells CASSRANVLTF. The CDR3 nucleotides read TGTGCCAGCAGTCGGGCCAACGTCCTGACTTTC.

Only a few counts were recorded for this clone. This chain joins TRBV9 and TRBJ1-2; D is possibly TRBD1 (5 bases). Trimming cost V 3 bases and J 6 bases, with 18 bases left between them. The germline V gene encodes CDR1 SGDLS and CDR2 YYNGEE. This CDR3 has 15 residues. The CDR3 coding sequence is TGTGCCAGCAGCGCCGTGGGACCGACTTTCGATGGCTACACCTTC. It translates to CASSAVGPTFDGYTF. The full variable domain, its missing parts supplied by reference TRBV9 and TRBJ1-2, is DSGVTQTPKHLITATGQRVTLRCSPRSGDLSVYWYQQSLDQGLQFLIQYYNGEERAKGNILERFSAQQFPDLHSELNLSSLELGDSALYFCASSAVGPTFDGYTFGSGTRLTVV.

V is TRBV11-2 and J is TRBJ2-5; D possibly corresponds to TRBD2 (5 bases). The germline V gene has CDR1 SGHAT and CDR2 FQNNGV. The ends were cut back, 3 bases at V and 5 bases at J, with 10 bases in the middle. This CDR3 comprises 13 residues. The CDR3 here is CASSFSTGETQYF. As DNA, the CDR3 is TGTGCCAGCAGCTTTAGCACGGGGGAGACCCAGTACTTC.

The V and J genes are TRBV30 and TRBJ1-1; the match to TRBD1 covers 7 bases. V was clipped by 8 bases and J by 1 base; unmatched bases: 13. The germline V gene encodes CDR1 GTSNPN and CDR2 SVGIG (reference sequence). The CDR3 consists of 15 residues. The chain's CDR3 is CAGSGQGVPNTEAFF. CDR3 sequence (DNA): TGTGCCGGCAGCGGGCAGGGGGTTCCGAACACTGAAGCTTTCTTT. Full variable domain (missing parts from reference TRBV30 and TRBJ1-1): SQTIHQWPATLVQPVGSPLSLECTVEGTSNPNLYWYRQAAGRGLQLLFYSVGIGQISSEVPQNLSASRPQDRQFILSSKKLLLSDSGFYLCAGSGQGVPNTEAFFGQGTRLTVV.

The chain recombines TRBV5-1 with TRBJ2-5; a possible D gene is TRBD1 (6 bases). The CDR3 is 15 residues long. Trimming pared 2 bases from V and 5 bases from J, leaving 16 bases between. Germline V gene lookup returns CDR1 SGHRS and CDR2 YFSETQ. The CDR3, as DNA: TGCGCCAGCAGCTTAATGGACAGTTTGTCTGAGACCCAGTACTTC. Protein sequence: CASSLMDSLSETQYF.

This chain connects TRBV5-1 to TRBJ1-1; no reliable D call. Between the trimmed V and J ends, which lost 5 bases and 0 bases, there was a span of 8 bases. CDR1 and CDR2 from the germline V gene are SGHRS and YFSETQ. This CDR3 has 13 amino acids. The CDR3 protein is CASRVGMNTEAFF. The CDR3 bases are TGCGCCAGCAGGGTGGGGATGAACACTGAAGCTTTCTTT.

The rearrangement links TRBV6-5 to TRBJ2-1; 10 nucleotides line up with TRBD1. The CDR3 extends over 14 amino acids. Germline CDR1 MNHEY, CDR2 SVGAGI. With V trimmed by 0 bases and J by 8 bases, 1 base remained unmatched. CDR3 sequence: CASSYSGQGDEQFF. As DNA, the CDR3 is TGTGCCAGCAGTTACTCAGGACAGGGGGATGAGCAGTTCTTC.

The chain carries TRBV19 and TRBJ2-7, with 7 bases matching TRBD1. J was trimmed by 2 bases and V by 6 bases; bases with no gene match: 7. This CDR3 region has 14 residues. Germline V gives CDR1 LNHDA, CDR2 SQIVND (reference sequence). In DNA, the CDR3 is TGTGCCAGTAGCCAAGATACAGGGGCCTACGAGCAGTACTTC. The encoded protein is CASSQDTGAYEQYF.

V is TRBV27 and J is TRBJ1-6, with TRBD1 matching 8 bases. CDR1 MNHEY and CDR2 SMNVEV come from the germline V gene (reference sequence). The junction had 7 bases not matched to a gene; V was cut back by 6 bases and J by 6 bases. CDR3 size: 15 residues. In DNA, the CDR3 is TGTGCCAGCAGACGACAGGGGTCTGGTAATTCACCCCTCCACTTT. Its protein product is CASRRQGSGNSPLHF.

This clone was counted a few times. The CDR3 protein is CASSLASGGAKYEQYF. The CDR3 bases are TGTGCCAGCAGCTTAGCTAGCGGGGGGGCCAAGTACGAGCAGTACTTC. The rearrangement uses TRBV7-2 and TRBJ2-7; 11 nucleotides line up with TRBD2. Germline CDR1 reads SGHTA; CDR2 reads FQGNSA. V was clipped by 0 bases and J by 4 bases; unmatched bases: 5. The CDR3 totals 16 residues.

On this clone itself: This sample also contains other DNA sequences that code for the same CDR3. The chain combines TRBV5-4 with TRBJ2-5, with D unresolved. Germline V gives CDR1 SGHNT, CDR2 YYREEE (reference sequence). Trimming cost V 0 bases and J 2 bases, with 8 bases left between them. This CDR3 has 14 residues. CDR3 amino acids: CASSLGGIQETQYF. CDR3 in DNA: TGTGCCAGCAGCTTGGGCGGTATACAAGAGACCCAGTACTTC.

The chain is built from TRBV19 and TRBJ1-1, with D unresolved. The CDR3 consists of 12 residues. V was cut by 7 bases and J by 6 bases, with 12 bases left in between. Germline V gives CDR1 LNHDA, CDR2 SQIVND (reference sequence). The CDR3 spells CASMEGGAEAFF. The DNA for the CDR3 is TGTGCCAGTATGGAGGGAGGTGCTGAAGCTTTCTTT.

V gene TRBV7-9 combines with J gene TRBJ2-7, with 9 bases fitting TRBD1. The ends lost 4 bases at V and 4 bases at J; junction bases unmatched: 14. The CDR3 runs 17 residues. From germline, CDR1 is SEHNR and CDR2 FQNEAQ (reference sequence). The CDR3 DNA sequence: TGTGCCAGCAGCTCTCAAGGCCAAGGGACAGGGAAATACGAGCAGTACTTC. Its translation is CASSSQGQGTGKYEQYF.

This rearrangement joins TRBV12-2 to TRBJ2-5; TRBD2, the table's D call, lacks a check against the DNA. TRBV12-2 is recorded as a pseudogene. The CDR3 covers 14 residues. CDR3 DNA sequence: TGTGCAAGTCGCCCCCCCCCGGAGGGAGAGACCCAGTACTTC. It is translated as CASRPPPEGETQYF.

This chain uses TRBV3-1 (or the pseudogene TRBV3-2) with TRBJ1-1, with D unclear. The ends were cut back, 1 base at V and 1 base at J, with 7 bases in the middle. This CDR3 has 14 residues. Germline assignment: CDR1 LGHDT and CDR2 YNNKEL (reference sequence). The CDR3 here is CASSQGVPNTEAFF. In nucleotides, the CDR3 is TGTGCCAGCAGCCAAGGGGTTCCGAACACTGAAGCTTTCTTT.

This chain uses TRBV28 with TRBJ2-7, with 9 bases that match TRBD2. V trimming: 8 bases; J trimming: 6 bases; junction bases outside the gene matches: 2. Germline V gene sequence: CDR1 MDHEN, CDR2 SYDVKM. This CDR3 region has 11 residues. CDR3 amino acids: CASQTSGEQYF. The DNA for the CDR3 is TGTGCCAGCCAGACTAGCGGCGAGCAGTACTTC.